Here is one T cell receptor (beta chain) with its context. From germline, CDR1 is MNHEY and CDR2 SMNVEV (reference sequence). V dropped 7 bases and J dropped 0 bases, with 13 bases sitting between them. This CDR3 is built from 14 residues. This entry comes from a study of T cell responses to AZD1222 COVID-19 vaccine. Some clones are missing from TCRdb's copy, which holds only in-frame ones; the method was immunoSEQ multiplex PCR. The sample holds some 120,000 clones, 80% to 90% seen once. The starting material was peripheral blood, obtained on day 0 of AZD1222 vaccination. J is TRBJ2-7 and V is TRBV27; D not certain. The clonotype originates from an adult in good health. CDR3 loop: CASKGQVSSYEQYF. The DNA of the CDR3 is TGTGCCAGCAAGGGTCAGGTGAGCTCCTACGAGCAGTACTTC.